The rows below give T cell receptor beta chains drawn from one sample of a study of early T cells in non-severe SARS-CoV-2 infection. Each CDR3 protein gets one entry after TCRdb re-called the 5' RACE reads with MiXCR. The data show about 80,000 distinct CDR3 sequences, with approximately 10% seen just once and approximately 4.5% held by the top ten. What was sequenced was whole blood. The receptors stem from an adult who was a healthcare worker with PCR-confirmed SARS-CoV-2 infection or an uninfected control (not recorded which). The conserved cysteine and the conserved F or W are not part of the CDR3 here. A D gene is named only where the DNA matches it firmly.

TRBV21-1 - ASTKGRTNEKLF
TRBV18 - ASSPRPGLNYGYT
TRBV29-1 - SVEGASTYEQY
TRBV27 TRBD1 ASRTTGGGQPQH
TRBV7-9 TRBD2 ASSLGTTSGGYQETQY
TRBV6-6 TRBD1 ASSYLARGQDGYT
TRBV7-8 - ASSLVLGGRGQPQH
TRBV9 - ASSVPTGEGSYNEQF
TRBV18 - ASSGTTNTGELF
TRBV11-3 - ASSRTVQETQY
TRBV6-5 TRBD2 ASSYTTSGHYYEQY
TRBV11-2 - ASSAGTLLSYNEQF
TRBV5-4 - ASSLEGSSYEQY
TRBV3-1 TRBD1 ASNQAGTENTEAF
TRBV7-6 - ASSPRPSTDTQY
TRBV4-2 - ASSLGWGSVEQY
TRBV14 - ASSQGQNTGELF
TRBV3-1 - ASSQGDGRKNIQY
TRBV6-2/TRBV6-3 - ASSILTGSGELF
TRBV7-7 - ASSLDGGNTGELF
TRBV29-1 - SASEPNTEAF
TRBV12-3/TRBV12-4 TRBD1 ASSLYRGAFNQPQH
TRBV7-2 TRBD1 ASLGQGISTDTQY
TRBV3-1 TRBD1 ASSQTGGDNQPQH